One and the same sample provided the 5 T cell receptor beta chains below, sequenced in a study of cytomegalovirus exposure and HLA in healthy donors. In the PCR, 60 Vbeta and 13 Jbeta primers were used. Sequenced by immunoSEQ multiplex PCR; TCRdb stores in-frame clones only, minus some. The sample shows under 150,000 clones, approximately 85% of them seen only once. Material: PBMCs. The source of these receptors is a boy between 10 and 17 years old in good health and CMV-seronegative.

Regarding this clone: This specimen includes other DNA sequences encoding the same CDR3. The chain has TRBV29-1 and TRBJ2-1, with D uncertain. CDR3 length equals 11 residues. Trimming cost V 4 bases and J 3 bases, with 4 bases left between them. Germline V lookup: CDR1 SQVTM, CDR2 ANQGSEA. CDR3 in amino acids: CSVAGYNEQFF. CDR3 coding DNA: TGCAGCGTTGCAGGCTACAATGAGCAGTTCTTC.

The V and J genes are TRBV4-1 and TRBJ1-6; 10 bases are a match to TRBD1. Germline CDR1 reads MGHRA; CDR2 reads YSYEKL. This CDR3 is built from 16 residues. The junction had 8 bases not matched to a gene; V was cut back by 5 bases and J by 7 bases. CDR3 residues: CASSSPQGQGNSPLHF. CDR3 nucleotide sequence: TGCGCCAGCAGCTCCCCCCAGGGACAGGGGAATTCACCCCTCCACTTT.

J is TRBJ2-2 and V is TRBV19; D is perhaps TRBD1 (5 bases). The CDR3 is 13 residues long. The germline V gene has CDR1 LNHDA and CDR2 SQIVND (reference sequence). Trimming removed 2 bases from V and 6 bases from J, with 7 bases in between. CDR3 region: CASSIRGSGELFF. CDR3 sequence (DNA): TGTGCCAGTAGTATAAGGGGATCCGGGGAGCTGTTTTTT.

This CDR3 is CAWSVGRGYEQYF. The CDR3 nucleotides are TGTGCCTGGAGTGTGGGCAGGGGCTACGAGCAGTACTTC. The genes are TRBV30 and TRBJ2-7; weak D call: TRBD1 (6 bases). The V gene's germline CDR1 is GTSNPN and CDR2 SVGIG (reference sequence). V gave up 0 bases and J gave up 3 bases, with 9 bases separating them. There are 13 residues in the CDR3.

The V gene is TRBV5-5, the J gene TRBJ2-7; the match to TRBD1 covers 8 bases. Germline CDR1 SGHKS, CDR2 YYEKEE (reference sequence). The CDR3 loop spans 14 amino acids. J lost 8 bases, V lost 0 bases, and 7 bases had no gene match. The CDR3: CASSLVAGGGKQYF. As DNA, the CDR3 is TGTGCCAGCAGCTTGGTGGCAGGGGGCGGGAAGCAGTACTTC.